A selection of T cell receptor beta chains follows, all from one sample in a study of patients and donors after allogeneic stem cell transplantation. TCRdb reanalysed the RT-PCR reads using MiXCR and keeps one entry per CDR3 protein. The profile shows approximately 250,000 distinct CDR3 sequences, 13% to 15% of them singletons. The specimen sequenced was blood, either unsorted or a sorted T cell fraction (not recorded which). These receptors all come from a human donor who was either an allogeneic HSCT recipient or a stem cell or donor lymphocyte infusion donor (not recorded which). It is not recorded whose cells these are; they may come from a transplant donor. CDR3s leave out the opening cysteine and the closing phenylalanine or tryptophan.

v_gene	CDR3aa
TRBV2	ASSEGFGTPFEAF
TRBV12-3/TRBV12-4	ASSLGSLAGGPNEQF
TRBV20-1	SAGTTGNDQPQH
TRBV6-1	ASSLKRRRTSGTGELF
TRBV3-1	ASSQDGGPGELF
TRBV24-1	ATSGFGTGETQY
TRBV6-1	ASRSTSGPGFNYNEQF
TRBV7-9	ASSATGFNYGYT
TRBV12-3/TRBV12-4	ASSSGNLIYNEQF
TRBV29-1	SVDWAPGGGATDTQY
TRBV4-2	ASSQERKTGGLLTSGNTIY
TRBV20-1	SADTSKSGETQY
TRBV5-1	ASSLGPGQGNIQY
TRBV15	ATSRADRRVANEKLF
TRBV10-3	AISDLTGGRAF
TRBV6-2/TRBV6-3	ASTSTGPETQY
TRBV11-3	ASSWLGLGHNEQF
TRBV5-1	ASSLGRDGNIQY
TRBV3-1	ASSPHGQGLTGELF
TRBV9	ASSVVTSEGLQF
TRBV7-9	ASSLKGPGNTIY
TRBV2	ASSGTRGNTIY
TRBV4-3	ASSQGGTHTGELF
TRBV15	ATSRDPFGLGGYT
TRBV20-1	STVFGGSETQY
TRBV24-1	ATSEEGAHTGELF
TRBV15	ATSRTGDLNEKLF
TRBV5-5	ASSLSPAGTNEKLF
TRBV24-1	ATSIAGGTDTQY
TRBV7-7	ASSLTSGDDTQY
TRBV7-8	ASSLGSRGAGGSEQY
TRBV7-2	ASSLTGSSNQPQH
TRBV4-1	ASSQVLDPNYGYT
TRBV7-9	ASSHRDRPSYEQY
TRBV15	ATSSIAGRYQETQY
TRBV2	ASSVGGYNEQF
TRBV6-2/TRBV6-3	ASTPRRTDTQY
TRBV5-1	ASSSHVGSPLH
TRBV7-2	ASSLDVSFTDTQY